This passage covers 21 T cell receptor beta chains from one sample sequenced in a study of cytotoxic CD8 clonotypes in ibrutinib-treated CLL. Generated by immunoSEQ multiplex PCR, the TCRdb table keeps only in-frame clones and is missing some. The sample carries about 76,000 clones, 85% to 90% recorded once. Specimen: PBMCs, collected before ibrutinib treatment. The receptor source for this set is a human donor with chronic lymphocytic leukemia.

The chain couples TRBV5-1 to TRBJ1-5; 7 bases agree with TRBD1. CDR1 is SGHRS, CDR2 YFSETQ, per germline. The length of the CDR3 is 16 residues. Germline trimming cut 4 bases from V and 0 bases from J; bases unmatched to any gene: 7. For the CDR3, the DNA is TGCGCCAGCAGCCTCCTCGGACAGGATAGCAATCAGCCCCAGCATTTT. It encodes CASSLLGQDSNQPQHF.

The chain recombines TRBV6-5 with TRBJ2-5, with D possibly TRBD1 on 6 matching bases. This CDR3 is built from 14 residues. V was shortened by 7 bases and J by 1 base, with 13 bases between the two germline ends. Per the germline V gene, CDR1 is MNHEY and CDR2 is SVGAGI. Here the CDR3 reads CASKGHKAQETQYF. In nucleotides, the CDR3 is TGTGCCAGCAAGGGACATAAAGCCCAAGAGACCCAGTACTTC.

This chain links TRBV28 with TRBJ2-7, with TRBD1 identical over 7 bases. V lost 6 bases to trimming and J lost 3 bases; unmatched junction nucleotides: 8. Germline lookup yields CDR1 MDHEN and CDR2 SYDVKM. This CDR3 spans 14 amino acids. The CDR3 here is CASRVTGTDYEQYF. The CDR3 region has the DNA TGTGCCAGCAGGGTTACCGGGACAGACTACGAGCAGTACTTC.

The chain combines TRBV11-1 with TRBJ1-1; D is unclear. Trimming cost V 4 bases and J 1 base, with 10 bases left between them. Per the germline V gene, CDR1 is SGHAT and CDR2 is FQDESV (reference sequence). This CDR3 region has 14 residues. CDR3 DNA: TGTGCCAGCAGCTCCAAGTTTTGGAACACTGAAGCTTTCTTT. It yields the protein CASSSKFWNTEAFF. Full variable domain (remainder filled in from reference TRBV11-1 and TRBJ1-1): EAEVAQSPRYKITEKSQAVAFWCDPISGHATLYWYRQILGQGPELLVQFQDESVVDDSQLPKDRFSAERLKGVDSTLKIQPAELGDSAMYLCASSSKFWNTEAFFGQGTRLTVV.

The chain employs TRBV4-3 and TRBJ1-2; no reliable D call. Per the germline V gene, CDR1 is LGHNA and CDR2 is YSLEER. This CDR3 has 17 amino acids. Trimming shortened V by 0 bases and J by 4 bases, and 18 bases separated the two germline ends. The CDR3 here is CASSQERGQLMIYGYTF. The CDR3 nucleotides are TGCGCCAGCAGCCAAGAGAGAGGTCAGCTCATGATCTATGGCTACACCTTC.

This chain connects TRBV5-6 to TRBJ2-7, with D perhaps being TRBD1 or TRBD2 (5 bases each). Germline loops: CDR1 SGHDT, CDR2 YYEEEE. V lost 3 bases and J lost 0, with 16 bases in between. CDR3 length: 16 amino acids. This CDR3 is CASSYPRGGFSYEQYF. In DNA, the CDR3 is TGTGCCAGCAGCTATCCACGTGGGGGTTTCTCCTACGAGCAGTACTTC.

The rearrangement uses TRBV27 and TRBJ1-2; D gene uncertain. V was trimmed by 2 bases and J by 4 bases, leaving 17 bases between them. The CDR3 length is 16 residues. The germline V gene has CDR1 MNHEY and CDR2 SMNVEV (reference sequence). The CDR3 sequence: CASSLLRPTDLYGYTF. Written as DNA, the CDR3 is TGTGCCAGCAGTTTACTTCGCCCGACGGATCTCTATGGCTACACCTTC.

This chain links TRBV7-6 with TRBJ1-1, with D tentatively TRBD1 (6 bases). Germline V gene lookup returns CDR1 SGHVS and CDR2 FNYEAQ. The CDR3 spans 14 residues. V shed 5 bases and J shed 3 bases, with 13 bases lying between them. The CDR3 coding sequence is TGTGCCAGCAGCATCAACAGGGTCGACACTGAAGCTTTCTTT. It encodes CASSINRVDTEAFF.

This clone occurred once. The chain is built from TRBV2 and TRBJ1-1; unclear D gene. V was trimmed by 8 bases and J by 8 bases, leaving 18 bases between them. The CDR3 loop spans 13 amino acids. Germline V gene lookup returns CDR1 SNHLY and CDR2 FYNNEI. For the CDR3, the DNA is TGTGCCAGCGATACGTCAAATAATATGGAAGCTTTCTTT. Translating it yields CASDTSNNMEAFF.

The chain uses TRBV7-9 and TRBJ1-1; maybe TRBD1 (5 bases). Germline V gives CDR1 SEHNR, CDR2 FQNEAQ (reference sequence). Trimming took off 8 bases at V and 3 bases at J, with 16 bases between the two ends. The CDR3 runs 14 residues. CDR3 region: CASGQKGRYTEAFF. The CDR3 nucleotides read TGTGCCAGCGGCCAAAAGGGGAGGTACACTGAAGCTTTCTTT.

This clone appeared once. This sequence joins TRBV5-5 and TRBJ1-2; D ambiguous. The CDR3 has 14 residues. The V end lost 6 bases, the J end lost 4 bases, and 16 bases lay between the germline ends. Looked up from germline, CDR1 is SGHKS and CDR2 is YYEKEE (reference sequence). CDR3 amino acids: CASNPDGGGYGYTF. In DNA, the CDR3 is TGTGCCAGCAACCCCGACGGCGGCGGCTATGGCTACACCTTC.

This clone appeared once. The chain recombines TRBV7-9 with TRBJ1-1; TRBD1 might be the D (5 bases). V was clipped by 5 bases and J by 1 base, with 11 bases between them. The CDR3 length is 14 residues. CDR1 is SEHNR, CDR2 FQNEAQ, per germline (reference sequence). In DNA, the CDR3 is TGTGCCAGCAGCCGGGACGGCGAGAACACTGAAGCTTTCTTT. This encodes CASSRDGENTEAFF.

The chain employs TRBV10-3 and TRBJ1-5; 8 positions match TRBD1. The V and J ends lost 11 bases and 4 bases, in that order; junction bases with no gene match: 1. This CDR3 is 11 amino acids long. Germline CDR1 and CDR2: ENHRY and SYGVKD. The CDR3 DNA is TGTGCCGGACAGGGAAATCAGCCCCAGCATTTT. Encoded protein: CAGQGNQPQHF.

The chain employs TRBV6-5 and TRBJ2-7; tentative D call: TRBD1 (5 bases). Germline lookup yields CDR1 MNHEY and CDR2 SVGAGI. V gave up 2 bases and J gave up 3 bases, with 14 bases separating them. There are 15 residues in the CDR3. This CDR3 is CASSYDAGSYYEQYF. Written as DNA, the CDR3 is TGTGCCAGCAGTTACGATGCAGGGTCCTACTACGAGCAGTACTTC.

The rearrangement links TRBV5-1 to TRBJ2-5; D remains unclear. Looked up from germline, CDR1 is SGHRS and CDR2 is YFSETQ. The CDR3 totals 12 residues. Trimming left V 4 bases short and J 4 bases short, with 8 bases between. The CDR3 region has the DNA TGCGCCAGCAGCGGGTTAGGAGAGACCCAGTACTTC. Encoded protein: CASSGLGETQYF.

This clone has just one count. The J gene is TRBJ2-5, the V gene TRBV7-2; D is unresolved. Germline V gives CDR1 SGHTA, CDR2 FQGNSA. The CDR3 has 15 amino acids. The V and J ends lost 2 bases and 0 bases respectively, with 10 bases between them. The CDR3 protein is CASSLITADQETQYF. The CDR3 DNA sequence: TGTGCCAGCAGCTTAATCACAGCCGACCAAGAGACCCAGTACTTC.

The J gene is TRBJ2-3, the V gene TRBV19, with D possibly TRBD1 on 5 matching bases. This CDR3 has 16 amino acids. Trimming removed 1 base from V and 3 bases from J, with 14 bases in between. CDR1 and CDR2 from the germline V gene are LNHDA and SQIVND (reference sequence). CDR3 nucleotides: TGTGCCAGTAGTATAGCTAAGGGGCGAAGGACAGATACGCAGTATTTT. Protein product: CASSIAKGRRTDTQYF.

The CDR3 sequence is CASRPLEQPQHF. CDR3 DNA sequence: TGTGCCAGCAGGCCGCTTGAGCAGCCCCAGCATTTT. The gene calls are TRBV2 and TRBJ1-5; D is uncertain. This CDR3 has 12 amino acids. Germline CDR1 reads SNHLY; CDR2 reads FYNNEI. The V end lost 6 bases, the J end lost 7 bases, and 10 bases lay between the germline ends.

This clone was seen just once. The rearrangement links TRBV5-4 to TRBJ2-2; 9 bases are a match to TRBD1. With V trimmed by 5 bases and J by 4 bases, 6 bases remained unmatched. This CDR3 has 15 residues. CDR1 and CDR2 (germline): SGHNT, YYREEE (reference sequence). The CDR3 is CASRAQGAGTGELFF. CDR3 DNA sequence: TGTGCCAGCAGAGCACAGGGGGCGGGCACCGGGGAGCTGTTTTTT.

This chain uses TRBV21-1 with TRBJ2-7; the table gives TRBD1 as D, unverified against the DNA. TRBV21-1 is a pseudogene segment. This CDR3 region has 14 residues. CDR3: CASSNRGRVSEQYF. The CDR3 coding sequence is TGTGCCAGCAGCAATAGGGGCAGAGTATCCGAGCAGTACTTC.

This clone was seen just once. The chain couples TRBV11-3 to TRBJ2-5; D remains unclear. The CDR3 is 12 amino acids. Germline V lookup: CDR1 SGHNT, CDR2 YENEEA. The germline V and J ends were trimmed by 5 bases and 7 bases, with 11 bases remaining between them. CDR3 bases: TGTGCCAGCAGCCCCCCGGTTGGGACCCAGTACTTC. Protein: CASSPPVGTQYF.